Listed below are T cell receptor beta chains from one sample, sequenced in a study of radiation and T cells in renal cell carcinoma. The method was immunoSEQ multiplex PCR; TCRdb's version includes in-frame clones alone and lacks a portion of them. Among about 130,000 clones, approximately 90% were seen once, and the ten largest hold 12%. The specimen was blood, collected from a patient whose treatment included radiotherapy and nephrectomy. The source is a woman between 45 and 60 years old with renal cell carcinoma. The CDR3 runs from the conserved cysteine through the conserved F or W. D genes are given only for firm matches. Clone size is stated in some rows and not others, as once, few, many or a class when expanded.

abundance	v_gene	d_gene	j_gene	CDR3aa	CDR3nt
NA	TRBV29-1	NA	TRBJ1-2	CSVDQVYGYTF	TGCAGCGTTGACCAGGTCTATGGCTACACCTTC
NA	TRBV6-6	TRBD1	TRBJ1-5	CASNGQGASNQPQHF	TGTGCCAGCAATGGACAGGGGGCGAGCAATCAGCCCCAGCATTTT
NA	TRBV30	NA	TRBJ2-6	CAWSVGTGANVLTF	TGTGCCTGGAGTGTAGGGACTGGGGCCAACGTCCTGACTTTC
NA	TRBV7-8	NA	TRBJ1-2	CASSLAGDPYYGYTF	TGTGCCAGCAGCTTAGCCGGGGACCCATACTATGGCTACACCTTC
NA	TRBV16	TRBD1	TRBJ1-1	CASSPEGQGNTEAFF	TGTGCCAGCAGCCCAGAGGGACAGGGGAACACTGAAGCTTTCTTT
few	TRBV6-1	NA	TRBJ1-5	CASSEERSSSGLQHF	TGTGCCAGCAGTGAGGAACGGTCATCCTCGGGACTCCAGCATTTT
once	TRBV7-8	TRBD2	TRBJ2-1	CASSSSYRGGNYNEQFF	TGTGCCAGCAGCTCCTCCTATCGCGGGGGGAATTACAATGAGCAGTTCTTC
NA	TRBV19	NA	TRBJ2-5	CASSSDTQETQYF	TGTGCCAGTAGTAGCGACACCCAAGAGACCCAGTACTTC
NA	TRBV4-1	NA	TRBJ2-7	CASSPDRQAPYEQYF	TGCGCCAGCAGCCCAGACAGACAAGCCCCCTACGAGCAGTACTTC
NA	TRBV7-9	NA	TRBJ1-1	CASSFNFRGSTEAFF	TGTGCCAGCAGCTTCAACTTCAGGGGTAGCACTGAAGCTTTCTTT
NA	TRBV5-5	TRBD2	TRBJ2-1	CASSRTGLASYNEQFF	TGTGCCAGCAGCCGCACGGGACTAGCGTCCTACAATGAGCAGTTCTTC
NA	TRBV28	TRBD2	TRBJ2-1	CASSPFGSGGDNEQFF	TGTGCCAGCAGTCCCTTTGGTAGCGGGGGTGACAATGAGCAGTTCTTC
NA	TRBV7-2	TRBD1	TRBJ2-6	CASSLGQVLGANVLTF	TGTGCCAGCAGCCTTGGACAGGTCTTGGGGGCCAACGTCCTGACTTTC
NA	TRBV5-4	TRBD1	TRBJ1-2	CASSFKTTGRNYGYTF	TGTGCCAGCAGCTTCAAAACGACAGGGAGGAACTATGGCTACACCTTC
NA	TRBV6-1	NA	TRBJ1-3	CASSETVFSGNTIYF	TGTGCCAGCAGCGAAACAGTCTTCTCTGGAAACACCATATATTTT